These 13 T cell receptor beta chains came from one sample sequenced in a study of T cell repertoires in cytomegalovirus infection. From the reads, TCRdb called clonotypes with MiXCR, one entry per CDR3 protein. The sample lists more than 40,000 distinct CDR3 sequences, 20% to 25% occurring once. For these TCRs, the target antigens are not known. Sequences were derived from CD8+ T cells from cultured PBMCs, sampled from culture after CMV antigen stimulation. The receptor set was obtained from a human donor in good health (CMV status not recorded). Some clones in this sample may be carry-over from other donors' samples.

The chain employs TRBV4-3 and TRBJ2-1; D may be TRBD1 (5 bases). Trimming cost V 0 bases and J 0 bases, with 6 bases left between them. The CDR3 covers 15 residues. Germline lookup yields CDR1 LGHNA and CDR2 YSLEER. The CDR3 here is CASSQEQVSYNEQFF. The CDR3 region has the DNA TGCGCCAGCAGCCAAGAACAGGTCTCCTACAATGAGCAGTTCTTC.

This chain connects TRBV11-2 to TRBJ1-2, with a possible D match to TRBD1 (6 bases). Germline V gene data show CDR1 as SGHAT and CDR2 as FQNNGV. The CDR3 has 14 residues. Trimming took off 0 bases at V and 4 bases at J, with 9 bases between the two ends. The CDR3 region is CASSLDVGAYGYTF. The CDR3 region has the DNA TGTGCCAGCAGCTTAGATGTGGGGGCCTATGGCTACACCTTC.

This clonotype has just a few counts. The chain is built from TRBV5-6 and TRBJ1-2; D is possibly TRBD1 (5 bases). Per germline, CDR1 SGHDT and CDR2 YYEEEE. CDR3 size: 14 residues. V was clipped by 3 bases and J by 5 bases, with 14 bases between them. DNA of the CDR3: TGTGCCAGCAGCTATCCCGGGACCTTTTATGGCTACACCTTC. This translates into CASSYPGTFYGYTF.

V and J are TRBV7-8 and TRBJ2-3, with unresolved D. Germline CDR1 reads SGHVS; CDR2 reads FQNEAQ. The CDR3 is 15 residues long. Trimming left V 1 base short and J 1 base short, with 9 bases between. CDR3 region: CASSLGQAGTDTQYF. CDR3 nucleotides: TGTGCCAGCAGCTTAGGGCAGGCGGGCACAGATACGCAGTATTTT.

The rearrangement links TRBV6-2 or TRBV6-3 to TRBJ2-5; the match to TRBD2 covers 8 bases. The CDR3 runs to 18 residues. Losses at the gene ends were 0 bases for V and 3 bases for J; bases not matched to a gene: 12. Germline CDR1 MNHEY, CDR2 SVGEGT. The DNA of the CDR3 is TGTGCCAGCAGTTACTCTCGGCGGGTGGGAGCGGGAGAAGAGACCCAGTACTTC. Its protein is CASSYSRRVGAGEETQYF.

The rearrangement links TRBV6-2 or TRBV6-3 to TRBJ2-3; no clear D. V lost 0 bases and J 4 bases, leaving 11 bases between the germline ends. Germline V gene data show CDR1 as MNHEY and CDR2 as SVGEGT. This CDR3 region has 15 residues. CDR3 protein: CASSYSQAAPDTQYF. CDR3 in DNA: TGTGCCAGCAGTTACTCCCAGGCCGCCCCAGATACGCAGTATTTT.

In this sample, this clonotype turned up a few times. This sequence joins TRBV27 and TRBJ1-4, with D uncertain. Germline CDR1 is MNHEY and CDR2 is SMNVEV (reference sequence). The CDR3 length is 14 residues. Trimming stripped 1 base from V and 7 bases from J, with 10 bases between. In DNA, the CDR3 is TGTGCCAGCAGTTTATTGCTTTCGAGTGAAAAACTGTTTTTT. Translation gives CASSLLLSSEKLFF.

This clonotype was recorded a few times. The chain couples TRBV7-3 to TRBJ2-7; 8 bases align to TRBD1. CDR3 size: 14 residues. V shed 5 bases, J shed 0 bases, and the junction held 3 bases outside the gene matches. The germline V gene has CDR1 SGHTA and CDR2 FQGTGA. CDR3 nucleotides: TGTGCCAGCAGCGTCACAGGGGGCTCCTACGAGCAGTACTTC. Its translation is CASSVTGGSYEQYF.

This chain connects TRBV6-6 to TRBJ2-3; TRBD1 matches 7 bases. The germline V gene has CDR1 MNHNY and CDR2 SVGAGI (reference sequence). The CDR3 is made up of 15 amino acids. Trimming removed 2 bases from V and 2 bases from J; junction bases left unmatched: 4. CDR3 sequence: CASSYRGPDTDTQYF. CDR3 in DNA: TGTGCCAGCAGTTACAGGGGGCCCGACACAGATACGCAGTATTTT.

The chain uses TRBV6-6 and TRBJ2-7; the D is unclear. The CDR3 has 10 amino acids. Germline values: CDR1 MNHNY, CDR2 SVGAGI (reference sequence). The ends were cut back, 8 bases at V and 0 bases at J, with 2 bases in the middle. The CDR3 region is CASLSYEQYF. The DNA of the CDR3 is TGTGCCAGCCTCTCCTACGAGCAGTACTTC.

This clonotype was recorded a few times. This sequence joins TRBV7-4 and TRBJ2-3; 8 nucleotides match TRBD2. The trim removed 2 bases at V and 5 bases at J, leaving 15 bases unmatched. Germline V gene sequence: CDR1 SGHVT, CDR2 SQSDAQ. The CDR3 spans 18 residues. The CDR3 DNA follows: TGTGCCAGCAGCTTAATCTTCGGAGCCAGCGGGAGTCTAGATACGCAGTATTTT. Protein product: CASSLIFGASGSLDTQYF.

This clonotype occurred a few times. CDR3 nucleotides: TGTGCCAGCAGCTCGACTAGCGGGAGAAGGACAGATACGCAGTATTTT. Amino acid sequence: CASSSTSGRRTDTQYF. V usage is TRBV7-9 and J usage is TRBJ2-3, with 12 bases lining up with TRBD2. Per the germline V gene, CDR1 is SEHNR and CDR2 is FQNEAQ (reference sequence). The CDR3 spans 16 residues. The J segment lost 3 bases and the V segment lost 4 bases, leaving 5 bases of the junction unmatched.

This clonotype was detected once. The V gene is TRBV15, the J gene TRBJ2-3; D remains ambiguous. Per germline, CDR1 LNHNV and CDR2 YYDKDF (reference sequence). Trimming left V 3 bases short and J 0 bases short, with 4 bases between. This CDR3 has 13 residues. The CDR3 region is CATSSTSTDTQYF. The CDR3 coding sequence is TGTGCCACCAGCAGTACCAGCACAGATACGCAGTATTTT.